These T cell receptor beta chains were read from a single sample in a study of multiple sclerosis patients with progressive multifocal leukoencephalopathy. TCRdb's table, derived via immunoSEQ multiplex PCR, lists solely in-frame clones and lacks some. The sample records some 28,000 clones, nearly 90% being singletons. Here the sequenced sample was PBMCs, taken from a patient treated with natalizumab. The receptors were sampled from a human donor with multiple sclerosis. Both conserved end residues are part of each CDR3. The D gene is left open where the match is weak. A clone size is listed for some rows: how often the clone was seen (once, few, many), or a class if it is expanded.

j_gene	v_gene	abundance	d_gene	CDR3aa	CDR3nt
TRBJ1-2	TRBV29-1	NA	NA	CSARETYGYTF	TGCAGCGCGAGGGAAACTTATGGCTACACCTTC
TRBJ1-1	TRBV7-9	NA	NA	CASSLVGVNTEAFF	TGTGCCAGCAGCTTAGTGGGAGTGAACACTGAAGCTTTCTTT
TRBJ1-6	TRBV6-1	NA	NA	CASSALGRGNNSPLHF	TGTGCCAGCAGTGCCCTGGGGCGGGGGAATAATTCACCCCTCCACTTT
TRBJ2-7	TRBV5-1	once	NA	CASSSNWGTQYEQYF	TGCGCCAGCAGCTCGAACTGGGGGACCCAATACGAGCAGTACTTC
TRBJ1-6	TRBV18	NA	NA	CASSPIRGQDYNSPLHF	TGTGCCAGCTCACCAATCCGGGGACAAGACTATAATTCACCCCTCCACTTT
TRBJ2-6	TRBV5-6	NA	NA	CASSPDFSSGANVLTF	TGTGCCAGCAGCCCGGACTTCAGCTCTGGGGCCAACGTCCTGACTTTC
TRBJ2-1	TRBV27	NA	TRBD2	CASFSGGAINEQFF	TGTGCCAGCTTTAGCGGGGGGGCCATCAATGAGCAGTTCTTC
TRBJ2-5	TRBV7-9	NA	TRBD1	CASSLPLNPGTVKETQYF	TGTGCCAGCAGCTTACCCTTGAATCCCGGGACAGTAAAAGAGACCCAGTACTTC
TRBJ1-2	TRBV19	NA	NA	CASSIIPTYGYTF	TGTGCCAGTAGTATAATCCCAACCTATGGCTACACCTTC
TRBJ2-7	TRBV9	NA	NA	CASSVAYGGSYEQYF	TGTGCCAGCAGCGTAGCTTACGGAGGCTCCTACGAGCAGTACTTC
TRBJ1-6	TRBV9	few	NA	CASRPGNRVYNSPLHF	TGTGCCAGCCGACCCGGGAACAGGGTTTACAATTCACCCCTCCACTTT
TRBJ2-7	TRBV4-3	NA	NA	CASSQDYGGLAAEQYF	TGCGCCAGCAGCCAAGATTACGGGGGGCTAGCAGCCGAGCAGTACTTC
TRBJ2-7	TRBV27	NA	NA	CASSSTRQGGEQYF	TGTGCCAGCAGTTCCACGAGGCAGGGCGGCGAGCAGTACTTC
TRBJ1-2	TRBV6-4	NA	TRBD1	CASSEYGTGGYGYTF	TGTGCCAGCAGTGAATACGGGACAGGGGGCTATGGCTACACCTTC
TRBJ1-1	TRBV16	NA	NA	CASSPGGGGNTEAFF	TGTGCCAGCAGCCCCGGGGGTGGAGGAAACACTGAAGCTTTCTTT
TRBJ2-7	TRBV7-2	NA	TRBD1	CASSRQGPEQYF	TGTGCCAGCAGCCGACAGGGCCCCGAGCAGTACTTC
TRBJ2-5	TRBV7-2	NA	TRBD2	CASSSGLAQETQYF	TGTGCCAGCAGCTCCGGACTAGCTCAAGAGACCCAGTACTTC
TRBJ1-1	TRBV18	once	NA	CASSPRQGSTEAFF	TGTGCCAGCTCACCACGGCAGGGGTCCACTGAAGCTTTCTTT